This paragraph reports one TCR beta chain. This record belongs to a study of cytomegalovirus exposure and HLA in healthy donors. Study-level background: A preliminary data release comprised around 85 million unique TCRs obtained from HLA-typed donors.

This CDR3 spans 17 amino acids. Trimming removed 0 bases at V and 6 bases at J, with 20 bases between. Germline V gene lookup returns CDR1 GTSNPN and CDR2 SVGIG (reference sequence). The study ran its PCR with 60 Vbeta and 13 Jbeta primers. Profiling relied on immunoSEQ multiplex PCR, and the TCRdb table lists in-frame clones only, not all of them. This table holds about 120,000 clones, over 60% found once. Healthy bone marrow donors formed the donor group. This rearrangement joins TRBV30 to TRBJ1-4; tentatively, D is TRBD1 (6 bases). Material for sequencing was PBMCs. This sequence was found in a woman under 40 in good health and CMV-seronegative. The CDR3: CAWSVRNNREFHEKLFF. The CDR3, as DNA: TGTGCCTGGAGTGTCCGCAACAACAGGGAATTTCATGAAAAACTGTTTTTT.